This TCR beta chain emerged from a study of cytomegalovirus exposure and HLA in healthy donors. Findings and limits, study-wide: Available immune exposure information was restricted to CMV serostatus only. Being productive about 90% or about 30% of the time was typical of most TCR beta V segments in an earlier analysis.

Amplification used 60 Vbeta primers and 13 Jbeta primers. Using immunoSEQ multiplex PCR, the repertoire was profiled, and TCRdb retains in-frame clones only, with some absent. Altogether around 220,000 clones are present, 65% to 75% being singletons, with the ten largest covering approximately 1.9%. About this clone: What it recognizes is unknown.

This TCR was recovered from a woman between 25 and 40 years old in good health and CMV-seronegative. Sequencing was performed on PBMCs.

The CDR3 loop reads CSVQGEWGGYTF. CDR3 in DNA: TGCAGCGTACAGGGGGAGTGGGGTGGCTACACCTTC. The V and J genes are TRBV29-1 and TRBJ1-2; 8 positions agree with TRBD1. J lost 7 bases, V lost 6 bases, and 7 bases had no gene match. The germline V gene has CDR1 SQVTM and CDR2 ANQGSEA. The CDR3 has 12 residues.